The table lists the clone carrying this T cell receptor (beta chain) with many counts. Its target is not known. The CDR3 contains 16 residues. J was trimmed by 2 bases and V by 3 bases; bases with no gene match: 4. Germline CDR1 LGHNA, CDR2 YNFKEQ. Genomic DNA constituted the template upon which TCR beta VDJ and CDR3 profiling was performed. TCRdb passed the reads through MiXCR, listing each CDR3 protein once. This table has 150,000 or so distinct CDR3 sequences, roughly 48% appearing once. The data belong to a study of CD8+CD57+ T cells in acquired aplastic anemia. The wider study: Sorted CD4+ and CD8+ cell DNA averaged 3.2 ug.

The patients chosen for sequencing had shown expansion of CD8+CD57+ cells (detected by flow cytometry). At blood sampling, none of the patients had yet received therapy. Study-wide points: Comparison of patients with controls identified some 29 shared CD8+ CDR3 sequences. Significant differences in CD8+ Simpson's diversity were not observed between patients and controls.

Sequencing input: sorted CD4+, CD8+, or CD8+CD57+ T cells (not recorded which) from PBMCs. The chain joins TRBV4-2 to TRBJ2-1; 10 bases are a match to TRBD2. This TCR came from a human donor with aplastic anemia. The CDR3 DNA sequence: TGTGCCAGCAGCCAGGCAACTAGCGGGACCTACAATGAGCAGTTCTTC. It encodes CASSQATSGTYNEQFF.